One and the same sample provided the 19 T cell receptor beta chains below, sequenced in a study of neurological immune-mediated disorders. A single record per CDR3 protein comes from TCRdb applying MiXCR to the 5' RACE reads. The data contain about 95,000 distinct CDR3 sequences, 3.5% of them singletons. The material sequenced was PBMCs. The receptor set was obtained from a woman aged 18-29 years with multiple sclerosis.

This clonotype has ten or more counts. The J gene is TRBJ2-2, the V gene TRBV27; perhaps TRBD1 as D (5 bases). V was trimmed by 5 bases and J by 10 bases, leaving 14 bases between them. CDR1 MNHEY and CDR2 SMNVEV come from the germline V gene (reference sequence). This CDR3 region has 13 residues. The CDR3 spells CASSPLSGQELFF. CDR3 DNA: TGTGCCAGCAGTCCCCTGTCAGGGCAGGAGCTGTTTTTT.

In this sample, this clonotype turned up many times. This chain connects TRBV5-5 to TRBJ2-3; tentatively, D is TRBD2 (5 bases). Trimming took 0 bases from V and 2 from J, leaving 10 bases between them. Germline lookup yields CDR1 SGHKS and CDR2 YYEKEE (reference sequence). The CDR3 contains 15 residues. The CDR3 DNA sequence: TGTGCCAGCAGCTTGGTAGAGGGCCCCACAGATACGCAGTATTTT. Translated: CASSLVEGPTDTQYF. The full variable domain, rest sourced from reference TRBV5-5 and TRBJ2-3, is DAGVTQSPTHLIKTRGQQVTLRCSPISGHKSVSWYQQVLGQGPQFIFQYYEKEERGRGNFPDRFSARQFPNYSSELNVNALLLGDSALYLCASSLVEGPTDTQYFGPGTRLTVL.

This clonotype was detected ten times or more. The genes are TRBV27 and TRBJ2-1, with unresolved D. V was cut by 4 bases and J by 8 bases, with 6 bases left in between. Germline V gene sequence: CDR1 MNHEY, CDR2 SMNVEV (reference sequence). The CDR3 contains 11 residues. The CDR3 nucleotides read TGTGCCAGCAGTTGGTCGGATGAGCAGTTCTTC. Residues: CASSWSDEQFF.

This clonotype was observed many times. The rearrangement joins TRBV20-1 to TRBJ1-1; D possibly corresponds to TRBD1 (5 bases). V lost 1 base and J 3 bases, leaving 12 bases between the germline ends. The germline V gene has CDR1 DFQATT and CDR2 SNEGSKA (reference sequence). The CDR3 covers 14 residues. In DNA form, the CDR3 reads TGCAGTGCTAGAGTTCTGCGGGGGTACACTGAAGCTTTCTTT. Residues: CSARVLRGYTEAFF.

This clonotype was recorded at least ten times. This chain connects TRBV7-9 to TRBJ2-7, with 9 nucleotides matching TRBD1. Germline V gives CDR1 SEHNR, CDR2 FQNEAQ (reference sequence). V lost 1 base and J lost 7; bases outside the gene matches: 11. This CDR3 has 16 residues. This CDR3 reads CASSLGTTGGGEEQYF. The CDR3 DNA sequence: TGTGCCAGCAGCTTAGGAACGACAGGGGGAGGGGAAGAGCAGTACTTC. The full variable domain, rest sourced from reference TRBV7-9 and TRBJ2-7, is DTGVSQNPRHKITKRGQNVTFRCDPISEHNRLYWYRQTLGQGPEFLTYFQNEAQLEKSRLLSDRFSAERPKGSFSTLEIQRTEQGDSAMYLCASSLGTTGGGEEQYFGPGTRLTVT.

This clonotype was found many times. The chain carries TRBV2 and TRBJ2-1; weak D call: TRBD2 (6 bases). Germline V gene lookup returns CDR1 SNHLY and CDR2 FYNNEI. Trimming shortened V by 5 bases and J by 6 bases, and 14 bases separated the two germline ends. The CDR3 consists of 14 residues. The CDR3 nucleotides read TGTGCCAGCAGTCCGGGGGACCCTCTCAATGAGCAGTTCTTC. Translated, it gives CASSPGDPLNEQFF.

This clonotype was found a few times. The genes are TRBV6-2 or TRBV6-3 and TRBJ2-1, with D perhaps being TRBD1 or TRBD2 (5 bases each). Trimming stripped 2 bases from V and 3 bases from J, with 11 bases between. Germline CDR1 reads MNHEY; CDR2 reads SVGEGT. The CDR3 totals 15 residues. The CDR3, as DNA: TGTGCCAGCAGTTACGAGGGGCCGCTCTACAATGAGCAGTTCTTC. Translating gives CASSYEGPLYNEQFF.

Comment on this clonotype: At one end the junction does not follow the germline gene, possibly because of a read error. V and J are TRBV6-6 and TRBJ1-6; D may be TRBD1 (5 bases). The CDR3 has 13 residues. Per germline, CDR1 MNHNY and CDR2 SVGAGI (reference sequence). DNA of the CDR3: TGTGCCAGCAGAGACAGCTTCAATTCACACCTCCACTTT. Protein sequence: CASRDSFNSHLHF.

As to this clonotype: The junction and the germline gene differ at one end; a read error may be behind it. The V gene is TRBV14, the J gene TRBJ1-3, with 7 bases identical to TRBD1. CDR3 size: 15 residues. From germline, CDR1 is SGHDN and CDR2 FVKESK. The CDR3 sequence: CASSHIGTAGKTIYF. For the CDR3, the DNA is TGTGCCAGCAGCCATATAGGGACAGCTGGAAAAACCATATATTTT. Filled out from reference TRBV14 and TRBJ1-3, the complete variable domain reads EAGVTQFPSHSVIEKGQTVTLRCDPISGHDNLYWYRRVMGKEIKFLLHFVKESKQDESGMPNNRFLAERTGGTYSTLKVQPAELEDSGVYFCASSHIGTAGKTIYFGEGSWLTVV.

This clonotype was seen repeatedly, ten times or more. The V call is TRBV20-1, the J call TRBJ2-5; 12 nucleotides align to TRBD2. Trimming took 4 bases from V and 6 from J; bases not matched to a gene: 12. From germline, CDR1 is DFQATT and CDR2 SNEGSKA (reference sequence). CDR3 length: 16 amino acids. CDR3 sequence: CSATISSGGAWQTQYF. CDR3 nucleotides: TGCAGTGCTACGATCTCTAGCGGGGGGGCCTGGCAGACCCAGTACTTC.

This chain links TRBV20-1 with TRBJ2-5, with D possibly called TRBD1 or TRBD2 (5 bases each). The V gene's germline CDR1 is DFQATT and CDR2 SNEGSKA (reference sequence). Trimming removed 5 bases at V and 4 bases at J, with 17 bases between. The CDR3 length is 14 residues. The CDR3 loop reads CSAEEGLRAETQYF. CDR3 nucleotides: TGCAGTGCTGAAGAGGGGCTACGGGCAGAGACCCAGTACTTC.

This clonotype has ten or more counts. The rearrangement links TRBV27 to TRBJ1-4; D uncertain. The germline CDR1 and CDR2 sequences are MNHEY and SMNVEV (reference sequence). The CDR3 is made up of 16 amino acids. Trimming pared 5 bases from V and 1 base from J, leaving 14 bases between. The CDR3 spells CASSPRYAGTNEKLFF. The DNA of the CDR3 is TGTGCCAGCAGTCCCAGATATGCGGGAACTAATGAAAAACTGTTTTTT.

This clonotype was seen a handful of times. The chain combines TRBV4-1 with TRBJ2-2; no firm D call. V dropped 6 bases and J dropped 7 bases, with 18 bases sitting between them. Germline assignment: CDR1 MGHRA and CDR2 YSYEKL. The CDR3 runs 15 residues. The DNA for the CDR3 is TGCGCCAGCAGGGGCTTTTTGATGGATGGCGGGGAGCTGTTTTTT. It is translated as CASRGFLMDGGELFF.

The sample holds many counts of this clonotype. The V and J genes are TRBV6-5 and TRBJ2-7, with D possibly being TRBD1 (5 bases). CDR1 MNHEY and CDR2 SVGAGI come from the germline V gene. The CDR3 covers 15 residues. Trimming removed 6 bases at V and 2 bases at J, with 17 bases between. In DNA, the CDR3 is TGTGCCAGCAGCCCCACGGTTGGGGCCCCCTACGAGCAGTACTTC. Its protein product is CASSPTVGAPYEQYF.

This clonotype was recorded at least ten times. This chain connects TRBV20-1 to TRBJ2-5; TRBD2 matches 9 bases. CDR3 length: 16 amino acids. From germline, CDR1 is DFQATT and CDR2 SNEGSKA (reference sequence). With V trimmed by 0 bases and J by 5 bases, 10 bases remained unmatched. The CDR3 bases are TGCAGTGCTAGAGATACGGTAGCGGGAGTTGGTGAGACCCAGTACTTC. Protein: CSARDTVAGVGETQYF.

V is TRBV20-1 and J is TRBJ2-7, with 8 bases that match TRBD1. V gave up 3 bases and J gave up 4 bases; unmatched junction bases: 8. Germline V gene lookup returns CDR1 DFQATT and CDR2 SNEGSKA (reference sequence). The CDR3 runs to 14 residues. For the CDR3, the DNA is TGCAGTGCTAGGGACAGGGCATTTTCGTACGAGCAGTACTTC. It is translated as CSARDRAFSYEQYF.

Ten or more counts support this clonotype. The genes are TRBV29-1 and TRBJ2-3; D might be TRBD2 (7 bases). Germline V gene sequence: CDR1 SQVTM, CDR2 ANQGSEA. V was clipped by 5 bases and J by 2 bases, with 17 bases between them. The CDR3 has 15 amino acids. The CDR3 bases are TGCAGCGTTAGGGGGGGCGGAGAAACCACAGATACGCAGTATTTT. Encoded protein: CSVRGGGETTDTQYF.

This clonotype was seen repeatedly, ten times or more. The rearrangement joins TRBV20-1 to TRBJ1-2; the match to TRBD1 covers 7 bases. This CDR3 is 13 amino acids long. V gave up 7 bases and J gave up 2 bases; unmatched junction bases: 7. In germline, CDR1 is DFQATT, CDR2 SNEGSKA (reference sequence). The CDR3 loop is CSVPGQTNYGYTF. The CDR3 coding sequence is TGCAGTGTACCGGGACAGACCAACTATGGCTACACCTTC.

This clonotype has ten or more counts. This chain links TRBV5-1 with TRBJ1-2, with a tentative D call TRBD1 (6 bases). The CDR3 has 13 amino acids. Germline V CDR1 and CDR2: SGHRS, YFSETQ. The V end lost 3 bases, the J end lost 7 bases, and 13 bases lay between the germline ends. The CDR3 DNA follows: TGCGCCAGCAGCTCCAGGGGAAGTGGTGGCTACACCTTC. Residues: CASSSRGSGGYTF.